The rows below give T cell receptor beta chains drawn from one sample of a study of shared clonotypes between healthy human individuals. Using immunoSEQ multiplex PCR, the repertoire was profiled, and TCRdb retains in-frame clones only, with some absent. The sample comprises roughly 2.1 million clones, approximately 94% of which are singletons, and 1.5% to 2% rests with the top ten. Sequenced sample: naive CD8+ T cells from PBMCs. All receptors derive from a man younger than 35 in good health. Some clones in this sample may be carry-over from other donors' samples. CDR3s include the opening cysteine and the closing phenylalanine or tryptophan. A D gene is named only where the DNA matches it firmly. Where a row states a size, it is once, few, many or the class of an expanded clone; other rows omit it.

>once|.|TRBV28|TRBJ2-5
TGTGCCAGCAGTGCCTCAGAGGATTCGCAAGAGACCCAGTACTTC
CASSASEDSQETQYF
>.|.|TRBV7-6|TRBJ2-3
TGTGCCAGCAGCTTAGGTTCCGGGCGCACAGATACGCAGTATTTT
CASSLGSGRTDTQYF
>.|.|TRBV11-2|TRBJ2-7
TGTGCCAGCAGCTTAGGGGCAACCTACGAGCAGTACTTC
CASSLGATYEQYF
>.|.|TRBV27|TRBJ2-2
TGTGCCAGCAGTGTGACAGCGAACACCGGGGAGCTGTTTTTT
CASSVTANTGELFF
>.|.|TRBV10-3|TRBJ1-5
TGTGCCATCGGAACTGAAGGGGCTGATAATCAGCCCCAGCATTTT
CAIGTEGADNQPQHF
>once|TRBD1|TRBV5-8|TRBJ1-3
TGTGCCAGCAGCTTTCGGACAGGTGGAAACACCATATATTTT
CASSFRTGGNTIYF
>.|.|TRBV9|TRBJ2-7
TGTGCCAGCAGCGCGGGGGCCAGGAGCTCCTACGAGCAGTACTTC
CASSAGARSSYEQYF
>.|.|TRBV5-4|TRBJ1-1
TGTGCCAGCAGCTTGGATGGGGGAGTAAGGGGGATGAACACTGAAGCTTTCTTT
CASSLDGGVRGMNTEAFF
>.|TRBD1|TRBV7-9|TRBJ2-2
TGTGCCAGCAGCCCCCCCCAGGGGGTGTGGACCACCGGGGAGCTGTTTTTT
CASSPPQGVWTTGELFF
>.|.|TRBV25-1|TRBJ1-3
TGTGCCAGCAGCTGGGGGCTCTCTGGAAACACCATATATTTT
CASSWGLSGNTIYF
>.|TRBD1|TRBV9|TRBJ2-6
TGTGCCAGCAGCGTACACCGGGACAGCCTACGCTCTGGGGCCAACGTCCTGACTTTC
CASSVHRDSLRSGANVLTF
>.|.|TRBV7-9|TRBJ1-6
TGTGCCAGCAGCTTAGTGGTACAGGGTACTTCACCCCTCCACTTT
CASSLVVQGTSPLHF
>.|.|TRBV7-6|TRBJ1-3
TGTGCCAGCAGCGGCGGGCCAGACGGAAACACCATATATTTT
CASSGGPDGNTIYF
>.|.|TRBV4-1|TRBJ1-3
TGCGCCAGCAGCCAAGTAAAGGGCTCTGGAAACACCATATATTTT
CASSQVKGSGNTIYF
>.|.|TRBV27|TRBJ2-7
TGTGCCAGCAGTCCACTCTCGCCTTACGAGCAGTACTTC
CASSPLSPYEQYF
>.|.|TRBV29-1|TRBJ2-1
TGCAGCGGGACCCTGGGGGGAGCGACCTACAATGAGCAGTTCTTC
CSGTLGGATYNEQFF
>.|.|TRBV19|TRBJ1-1
TGTGCCACTGGGGATTGGGGCGCTTTCTTT
CATGDWGAFF
>.|.|TRBV7-9|TRBJ1-1
TGTGCCAGCAGCTTAGGTTTCGGGGGCACCATGAACACTGAAGCTTTCTTT
CASSLGFGGTMNTEAFF
>.|.|TRBV27|TRBJ2-7
TGTGCCAGCAGTTTGACCGGGGGCGAGCAGTACTTC
CASSLTGGEQYF
>.|TRBD2|TRBV4-3|TRBJ2-1
TGCGCCAGCAGCCACCGGACTAGAACTTCTTACAATGAGCAGTTCTTC
CASSHRTRTSYNEQFF
>.|.|TRBV2|TRBJ2-5
TGTGCCAGCCCTCCCGGAGAGTCACAAGAGACCCAGTACTTC
CASPPGESQETQYF
>once|.|TRBV9|TRBJ1-3
TGTGCCAGCAGCGTTGGATGGGGTGGGAACACCATATATTTT
CASSVGWGGNTIYF
>.|.|TRBV2|TRBJ1-2
TGTGCCAGCTTTACCCCGGAGGGCTATGGCTACACCTTC
CASFTPEGYGYTF
>.|.|TRBV6-1|TRBJ1-1
TGTGCCACCCATCAGGGGCGGGGACAGAACACTGAAGCTTTCTTT
CATHQGRGQNTEAFF
>.|.|TRBV4-2|TRBJ2-3
TGTGCCAGCAGCCAAGATCAGGGGGTAGCGGGGATCACAGATACGCAGTATTTT
CASSQDQGVAGITDTQYF
>.|TRBD2|TRBV9|TRBJ2-5
TGTGCCAGCAGCGTTGAGGGACTAGCGGGAGAGGGTAGGCAGACCCAGTACTTC
CASSVEGLAGEGRQTQYF
>.|TRBD2|TRBV19|TRBJ2-1
TGTGCCAGTAGTATGTCCCGCCTAGCGGTCTACAATGAGCAGTTCTTC
CASSMSRLAVYNEQFF
>.|TRBD1|TRBV27|TRBJ1-2
TGTGCCAGCAGTTTAAGGACAGGGGCGATCTATGGCTACACCTTC
CASSLRTGAIYGYTF
>.|.|TRBV6-5|TRBJ1-2
TGTGCCAGCAGTTACTCAGCCGCCGGGGAGGTCGATGGCTACACCTTC
CASSYSAAGEVDGYTF
>.|.|TRBV9|TRBJ2-3
TGTGCCAGCAGCGTAGATCGGGGCTTCACAGATACGCAGTATTTT
CASSVDRGFTDTQYF
>.|TRBD1|TRBV7-9|TRBJ2-7
TGTGCCAGCAGCTTCGGGACAGGGGGTACCTACGAGCAGTACTTC
CASSFGTGGTYEQYF
>.|.|TRBV5-6|TRBJ1-2
TGTGCCAGCAGCTTGGCGGGCAGTTCCTATGGCTACACCTTC
CASSLAGSSYGYTF
>.|TRBD1|TRBV5-1|TRBJ1-2
TGCGCCAGCAGCAACAGGGGAAAGGGCTACACCTTC
CASSNRGKGYTF
>.|.|TRBV5-5|TRBJ2-7
TGTGCCAGCAGACTGGACAGCTACGAGCAGTACTTC
CASRLDSYEQYF
>.|.|TRBV14|TRBJ1-1
TGTGCCAGCAGCCATGGAAGTATCGCCCGCGGGGCTTTCTTT
CASSHGSIARGAFF
>.|TRBD2|TRBV7-9|TRBJ2-3
TGTGCCAGCAGCCCCGGCTATAGGCCAGCGGGGGCAGATACGCAGTATTTT
CASSPGYRPAGADTQYF
>.|.|TRBV30|TRBJ2-3
TGTGCCTGGAGTGGGGTATTGAGCACAGATACGCAGTATTTT
CAWSGVLSTDTQYF
>once|.|TRBV28|TRBJ2-1
TGTGCCAGCAGTGCCCGGGACATCTACAATGAGCAGTTCTTC
CASSARDIYNEQFF
>.|.|TRBV29-1|TRBJ1-4
TGCAGCGGGGGGGGTAGTTCTGAAAAACTGTTTTTT
CSGGGSSEKLFF
>.|.|TRBV6-5|TRBJ2-7
TGTGCCAGCAGTTACTCAGGGAGCTACGAGCAGTACTTC
CASSYSGSYEQYF
>.|TRBD1|TRBV19|TRBJ1-5
TGTGCCAGTAGTATCGTGGACAGGGTTTATCAGCCCCAGCATTTT
CASSIVDRVYQPQHF
>once|.|TRBV10-2|TRBJ1-2
TGCGCCAGCAGTGAAGGGCAGCCCTATGGCTACACCTTC
CASSEGQPYGYTF
>.|TRBD2|TRBV28|TRBJ2-2
TGTGCCAGCAGTTTTTCGGCATGGACCGGGGAGGGGAACACCGGGGAGCTGTTTTTT
CASSFSAWTGEGNTGELFF
>.|TRBD1|TRBV29-1|TRBJ1-2
TGCAGCGGGACAGGGGGCGCGGGTGGCTACACCTTC
CSGTGGAGGYTF